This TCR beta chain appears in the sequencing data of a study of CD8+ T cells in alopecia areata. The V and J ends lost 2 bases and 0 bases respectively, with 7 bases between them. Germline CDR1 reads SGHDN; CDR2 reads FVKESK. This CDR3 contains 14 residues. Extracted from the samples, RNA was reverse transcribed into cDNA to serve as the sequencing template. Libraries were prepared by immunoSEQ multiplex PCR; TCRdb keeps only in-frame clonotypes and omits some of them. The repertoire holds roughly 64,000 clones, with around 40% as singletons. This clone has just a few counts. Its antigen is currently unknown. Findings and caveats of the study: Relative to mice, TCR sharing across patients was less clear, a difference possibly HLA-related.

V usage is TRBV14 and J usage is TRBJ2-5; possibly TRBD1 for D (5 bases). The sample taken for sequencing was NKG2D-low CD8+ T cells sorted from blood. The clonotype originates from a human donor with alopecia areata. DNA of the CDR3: TGTGCCAGCAGCCAACCAGGGTACCAAGAGACCCAGTACTTC. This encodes CASSQPGYQETQYF.